This T cell receptor beta chain was identified during a study of shared clonotypes between healthy human individuals. Study background: The study used three CD4 naive, three CD4 memory, two CD8 naive and one CD8 memory plate per donor.

Every donor, a Caucasian adult, lived in Nashville, Tennessee. Investigators divided CD4+ cells into CD45RA+ naive and CD45RA-negative memory subsets. Only in-frame clones appear in the TCRdb table, and some are missing; sequencing was by immunoSEQ multiplex PCR. This sample has more than 2 million clones, with approximately 96% found just once. Trimming shortened V by 5 bases and J by 0 bases, and 2 bases separated the two germline ends. Germline V CDR1 and CDR2: SGHTA, FQGNSA. This CDR3 spans 11 amino acids. With regard to this clone: A much larger clone differs from this one at a single base, so this may be a read error. Other DNA variants within this sample encode the same CDR3.

The source is a man between 18 and 29 years old in good health. Sequences were obtained from naive CD4+ T cells sorted from blood. Documented subset: CD45RA+ positively selected. V usage is TRBV7-2 and J usage is TRBJ2-7; D unclear. CDR3 amino acids: CASSTSYEQYF. The CDR3 DNA is TGTGCCAGCAGCACCTCCTACGAGCAGTACTTC.